These 5 T cell receptor beta chains share one sample of origin, sequenced in a study of early T cells in non-severe SARS-CoV-2 infection. TCRdb re-derived calls from the 5' RACE reads in MiXCR, one entry per CDR3 protein. Of just over 60,000 distinct CDR3 sequences listed, roughly a tenth are singletons. Sequencing was performed on whole blood. The receptors shown here come from an adult who was a healthcare worker with PCR-confirmed SARS-CoV-2 infection or an uninfected control (not recorded which).

The table lists this clonotype with many counts. The chain links TRBV20-1 to TRBJ1-1; D might be TRBD1 (6 bases). Germline V gene sequence: CDR1 DFQATT, CDR2 SNEGSKA (reference sequence). V lost 1 base, J lost 0 bases, and 12 bases lay in between. CDR3 length equals 15 residues. CDR3 sequence: CSARVNGQLNTEAFF. CDR3 coding DNA: TGCAGTGCTAGAGTTAACGGACAGCTGAACACTGAAGCTTTCTTT.

The table lists this clonotype with many counts. The genes are TRBV10-3 and TRBJ1-1, with 8 nucleotides matching TRBD1. The length of the CDR3 is 16 residues. The J segment lost 4 bases and the V segment lost 2 bases, leaving 9 bases of the junction unmatched. In germline, CDR1 is ENHRY, CDR2 SYGVKD. In DNA, the CDR3 is TGTGCCATCAGTGAGCCCCGCGGACAGGGTGTCACTGAAGCTTTCTTT. This codes for CAISEPRGQGVTEAFF.

This clonotype appeared a few times. The J gene is TRBJ1-1, the V gene TRBV5-1, with D unclear. The V end lost 0 bases, the J end lost 0 bases, and 9 bases lay between the germline ends. Germline V gene data show CDR1 as SGHRS and CDR2 as YFSETQ. CDR3 length equals 15 residues. CDR3 in DNA: TGCGCCAGCAGCTTGGAAGGGAGCATGAACACTGAAGCTTTCTTT. It codes for CASSLEGSMNTEAFF.

This clonotype was observed a handful of times. This sequence joins TRBV27 and TRBJ2-5; TRBD1 matches at 9 bases. The ends lost 3 bases at V and 4 bases at J; junction bases unmatched: 3. The CDR3 consists of 14 residues. The germline V gene encodes CDR1 MNHEY and CDR2 SMNVEV (reference sequence). CDR3 loop: CASSFTTGGETQYF. The CDR3 nucleotides are TGTGCCAGCAGTTTCACGACAGGGGGAGAGACCCAGTACTTC.

This clonotype has a count of ten or more. CDR3 region: CASSPDNSPNQPQHF. CDR3 bases: TGCGCCAGCAGCCCAGATAACAGCCCCAATCAGCCCCAGCATTTT. The gene calls are TRBV5-1 and TRBJ1-5; D remains ambiguous. CDR3 size: 15 residues. Germline loops: CDR1 SGHRS, CDR2 YFSETQ. Deletions cut 4 bases from V and 3 bases from J, with 14 bases between.